This is a list of T cell receptor beta chains from one sample in a study of OX40 agonist ivuxolimab in advanced cancers. This table comes from immunoSEQ multiplex PCR, and its TCRdb copy is limited to in-frame clones, with some not included. The table records around 110,000 clones, approximately 92% of them present only once. Sequencing was performed on CD4+ or CD8+ T cells sorted from blood, taken in a trial of the OX40 agonist ivuxolimab. The receptors originated from an adult with an advanced solid tumor such as melanoma, head and neck, liver or kidney cancer. CDR3s include the opening cysteine and the closing phenylalanine or tryptophan. Fields, in order: clone size, D gene, J gene, V gene, CDR3 DNA, CDR3 protein. A D gene is named only where the DNA matches it firmly. The size field is filled for only some rows; it gives once, few, many or a size class.

NA,NA,TRBJ2-7,TRBV18,TGTGCCAGCTCCCCAATAGGGGCAGGACTTTCCTACGAGCAGTACTTC,CASSPIGAGLSYEQYF
NA,TRBD1,TRBJ2-2,TRBV28,TGTGCCAGCAGTTCATGGGGGACAGGGGCGACCGGGGAGCTGTTTTTT,CASSSWGTGATGELFF
NA,NA,TRBJ2-7,TRBV6-5,TGTGCCAGCAGCGACAACTACGAGCAGTACTTC,CASSDNYEQYF
NA,NA,TRBJ2-2,TRBV9,TGTGCCAGCAGCGCAGTTGGGACCGGGGAGCTGTTTTTT,CASSAVGTGELFF
once,NA,TRBJ2-3,TRBV2,TGTGCCAGCAGTGGAGTCCGGGGGGCATTGGGCACAGATACGCAGTATTTT,CASSGVRGALGTDTQYF
once,NA,TRBJ2-7,TRBV19,TGTGCCAGTAGTACCACACGGCGGGGGCTCCCCTACGAGCAGTACTTC,CASSTTRRGLPYEQYF
NA,NA,TRBJ2-7,TRBV5-1,TGCGCCAGCAGCCAAGCCTACGAGCAGTACTTC,CASSQAYEQYF
NA,NA,TRBJ2-1,TRBV7-9,TGTGCCAGCAGCCCCACTAGGCGGGACTACAATGAGCAGTTCTTC,CASSPTRRDYNEQFF
NA,TRBD1,TRBJ1-4,TRBV19,TGTGCCAGTAGTTCTAACAGGGGGCGGAATGAAAAACTGTTTTTT,CASSSNRGRNEKLFF
NA,NA,TRBJ1-1,TRBV9,TGTGCCAGCAGCGTAGCTGGAGGGAACACTGAAGCTTTCTTT,CASSVAGGNTEAFF
NA,NA,TRBJ1-5,TRBV19,TGTGCCAGTTTCGGACGGAACAATCAGCCCCAGCATTTT,CASFGRNNQPQHF
once,NA,TRBJ1-1,TRBV5-1,TGCGCCAGCGCTGTGGGACACAATATAATGATGAACACTGAAGCTTTCTTT,CASAVGHNIMMNTEAFF
NA,NA,TRBJ1-5,TRBV6-5,TGTGCCAGCAGTCGCTCAACTCAGGGGCCCCAGCATTTT,CASSRSTQGPQHF
NA,NA,TRBJ1-2,TRBV7-9,TGTGCCAGCAGCTTATTGTCACAGGGCGTTGAGGGCTACACCTTC,CASSLLSQGVEGYTF
few,TRBD2,TRBJ2-5,TRBV18,TGTGCCAGCTCAGGAGGGACTAGCGGGAAAGAGACCCAGTACTTC,CASSGGTSGKETQYF
NA,NA,TRBJ1-1,TRBV11-3,TGTGCCAGCAGCTCTGGACGGTTAAACACTGAAGCTTTCTTT,CASSSGRLNTEAFF
NA,NA,TRBJ1-5,TRBV19,TGTGCCAGTAGTATACCCGCAGGGATTGGACACGCATCGTATCAGCCCCAGCATTTT,CASSIPAGIGHASYQPQHF
NA,NA,TRBJ2-6,TRBV2,TGTGCCAGCCGGAGGGGGGCAGAAGGGGCCAACGTCCTGACTTTC,CASRRGAEGANVLTF
few,NA,TRBJ1-6,TRBV5-1,TGCGCCAGCAGCTTGGTGGGTTCACCCCTCCACTTT,CASSLVGSPLHF
NA,NA,TRBJ2-1,TRBV7-3,TGTGCCAGCAGCTTAGGGTCTGTGGGCGATGAGCAGTTCTTC,CASSLGSVGDEQFF
NA,TRBD2,TRBJ2-5,TRBV5-5,TGTGCCAGCAGCTTTGCGAGGCGGGAGCAGACCCAGTACTTC,CASSFARREQTQYF
NA,NA,TRBJ1-4,TRBV19,TGTGCCAGTACCCCGGAGGTACTCGGTGAAAAACTGTTTTTT,CASTPEVLGEKLFF
once,NA,TRBJ2-4,TRBV19,TGTGCCAGTAGTATGAATACCAAAAACATTCAGTACTTC,CASSMNTKNIQYF
NA,TRBD1,TRBJ2-7,TRBV2,TGTGCCAGCAGTCTACAGGGGGCCTCCTACGAGCAGTACTTC,CASSLQGASYEQYF
NA,TRBD1,TRBJ2-6,TRBV18,TGTGCCAGCTCACTGCAGGGGGCGTCATCTGGGGCCAACGTCCTGACTTTC,CASSLQGASSGANVLTF
NA,TRBD1,TRBJ1-4,TRBV6-1,TGTGCCAGCAGTGAAGCCTCGACAGGGGGAAAACTGTTTTTT,CASSEASTGGKLFF
once,TRBD1,TRBJ1-4,TRBV7-2,TGTGCCAGCAGCGTGACAGGGGGAGTAATGAAAAACTGGATTTTT,CASSVTGGVMKNWIF
NA,TRBD2,TRBJ2-5,TRBV19,TGTGCCAGTAGTATGAAGGCTAGCGGGAGGGGAATTCAAGAGACCCAGTACTTC,CASSMKASGRGIQETQYF
NA,NA,TRBJ2-7,TRBV19,TGTGCCAGTAGTATCGGGTCCCAGGGGTCAGGCTACGAGCAGTACTTC,CASSIGSQGSGYEQYF
NA,NA,TRBJ1-3,TRBV9,TGTGCCAGCAGCGCCGGAGAGACCTCTGGAAACACCATATATTTT,CASSAGETSGNTIYF
NA,NA,TRBJ1-5,TRBV7-6,TGTGCCAGCAGCGCAACCCGGGACCCTAATCAGCCCCAGCATTTT,CASSATRDPNQPQHF
NA,TRBD2,TRBJ2-4,TRBV7-8,TGTGCCAGCAGCGCGGGACTAGCGGGGGGCCCAGCCAAAAACATTCAGTACTTC,CASSAGLAGGPAKNIQYF
NA,NA,TRBJ1-5,TRBV28,TGTGCCAGCAGGCGAGGCCCGCGGGATAGCAATCAGCCCCAGCATTTT,CASRRGPRDSNQPQHF
NA,TRBD1,TRBJ1-3,TRBV18,TGTGCCAGCTCACCAAGGAGACAGGGACCAGCTGGAAACACCATATATTTT,CASSPRRQGPAGNTIYF
NA,TRBD1,TRBJ2-7,TRBV18,TGTGCCAGCTCACCCGACAGGGCGGCCTACGAGCAGTACTTC,CASSPDRAAYEQYF
NA,NA,TRBJ1-1,TRBV19,TGTGCCAGTACCATACAAAGGAACACTGAAGCTTTCTTT,CASTIQRNTEAFF
once,TRBD1,TRBJ2-7,TRBV7-9,TGTGCCAGCAGCCTCGGGACAGGGAGACCCTACGAGCAGTACTTC,CASSLGTGRPYEQYF
NA,TRBD2,TRBJ2-4,TRBV11-2,TGTGCCAGCAGCTTAAGCGGGGGCAAAAACATTCAGTACTTC,CASSLSGGKNIQYF
NA,NA,TRBJ2-3,TRBV7-6,TGTGCCAGCAGCTTACTAGCAATTCGCGAAGATACGCAGTATTTT,CASSLLAIREDTQYF
NA,NA,TRBJ1-2,TRBV6-5,TGTGCCAGCAGGCAAGGGATAAACTATGGCTACACCTTC,CASRQGINYGYTF
NA,NA,TRBJ2-3,TRBV30,TGTGCCTGGAGTCCGCGGACGTCTGTCTTCACAGATACGCAGTATTTT,CAWSPRTSVFTDTQYF
NA,TRBD1,TRBJ2-7,TRBV6-1,TGTGCCAGCAGGGCCCCCGGGACAGAGACCTACGAGCAGTACTTC,CASRAPGTETYEQYF
once,NA,TRBJ1-1,TRBV18,TGTGCCAGCTCACCACCCACGGGGGCGGACACTGAAGCTTTCTTT,CASSPPTGADTEAFF
NA,NA,TRBJ1-4,TRBV7-9,TGTGCCAGCAGCTTAGTGGGGAGCACTAATGAAAAACTGTTTTTT,CASSLVGSTNEKLFF
NA,NA,TRBJ2-5,TRBV28,TGTGCCAGCCACAGGCTTGACGGCGAGACCCAGTACTTC,CASHRLDGETQYF
NA,TRBD2,TRBJ2-4,TRBV18,TGTGCCAGCTCAACCCGGACTAGCGGGAGGGCGGGAAACATTCAGTACTTC,CASSTRTSGRAGNIQYF
NA,NA,TRBJ1-6,TRBV9,TGTGCCAGCAGCGTATCTACGAGCTATAATTCACCCCTCCACTTT,CASSVSTSYNSPLHF
NA,TRBD1,TRBJ2-5,TRBV19,TGTGCCAGTAGTCCAGAGAGGGGACAGGGAGGAGAGACCCAGTACTTC,CASSPERGQGGETQYF
NA,NA,TRBJ1-5,TRBV7-2,TGTGCCAGCAGCCCCCTAACTGGGGAGGGCAATCAGCCCCAGCATTTT,CASSPLTGEGNQPQHF
NA,NA,TRBJ2-5,TRBV4-1,TGCGCCAGCAGACAAGACAGGAGCCGAGAGACCCAGTACTTC,CASRQDRSRETQYF
NA,NA,TRBJ2-3,TRBV30,TGTGCCTGGACGGGGGCCTACACAGATACGCAGTATTTT,CAWTGAYTDTQYF